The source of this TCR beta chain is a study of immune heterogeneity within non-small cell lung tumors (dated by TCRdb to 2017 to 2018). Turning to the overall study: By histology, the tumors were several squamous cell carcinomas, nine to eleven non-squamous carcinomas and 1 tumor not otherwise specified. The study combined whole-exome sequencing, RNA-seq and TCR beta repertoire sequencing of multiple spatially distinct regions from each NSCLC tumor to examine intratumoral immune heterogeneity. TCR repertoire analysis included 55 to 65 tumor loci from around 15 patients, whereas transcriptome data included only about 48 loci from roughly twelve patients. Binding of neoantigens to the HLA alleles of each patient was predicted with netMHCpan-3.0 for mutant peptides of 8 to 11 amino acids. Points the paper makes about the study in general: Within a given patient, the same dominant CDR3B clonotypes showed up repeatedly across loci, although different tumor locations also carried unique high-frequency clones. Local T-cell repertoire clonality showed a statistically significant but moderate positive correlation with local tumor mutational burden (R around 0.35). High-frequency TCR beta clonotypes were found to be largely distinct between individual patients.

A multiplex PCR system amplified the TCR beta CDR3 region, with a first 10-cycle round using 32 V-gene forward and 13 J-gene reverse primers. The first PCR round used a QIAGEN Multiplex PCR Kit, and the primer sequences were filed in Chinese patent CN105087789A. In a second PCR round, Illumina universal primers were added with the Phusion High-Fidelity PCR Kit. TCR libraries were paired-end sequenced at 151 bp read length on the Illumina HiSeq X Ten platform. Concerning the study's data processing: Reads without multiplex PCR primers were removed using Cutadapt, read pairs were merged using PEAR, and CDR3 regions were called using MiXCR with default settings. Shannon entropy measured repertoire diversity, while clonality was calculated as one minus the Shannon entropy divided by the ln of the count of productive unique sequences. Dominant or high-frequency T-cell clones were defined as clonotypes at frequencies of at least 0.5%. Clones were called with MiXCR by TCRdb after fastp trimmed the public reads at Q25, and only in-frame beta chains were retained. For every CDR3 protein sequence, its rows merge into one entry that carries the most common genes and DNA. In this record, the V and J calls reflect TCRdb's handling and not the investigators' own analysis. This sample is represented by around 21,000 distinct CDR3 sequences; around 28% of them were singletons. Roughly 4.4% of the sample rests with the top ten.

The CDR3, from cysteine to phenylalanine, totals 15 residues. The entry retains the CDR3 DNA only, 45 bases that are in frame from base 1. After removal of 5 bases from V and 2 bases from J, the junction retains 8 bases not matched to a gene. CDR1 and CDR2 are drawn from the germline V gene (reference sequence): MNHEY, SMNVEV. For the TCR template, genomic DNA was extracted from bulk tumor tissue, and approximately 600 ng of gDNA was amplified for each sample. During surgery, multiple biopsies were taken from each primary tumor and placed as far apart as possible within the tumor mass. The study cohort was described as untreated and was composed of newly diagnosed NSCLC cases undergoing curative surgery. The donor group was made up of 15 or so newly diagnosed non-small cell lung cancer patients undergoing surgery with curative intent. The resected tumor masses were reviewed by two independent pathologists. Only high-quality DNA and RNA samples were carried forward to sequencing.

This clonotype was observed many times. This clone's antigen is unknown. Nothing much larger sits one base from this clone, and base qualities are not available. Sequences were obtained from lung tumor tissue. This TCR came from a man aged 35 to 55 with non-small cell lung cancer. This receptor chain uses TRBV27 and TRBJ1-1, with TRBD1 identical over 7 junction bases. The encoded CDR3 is CASSLSRTGNTEAFF. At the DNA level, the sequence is TGTGCCAGCAGTCTCTCCCGGACAGGTAACACTGAAGCTTTCTTT.